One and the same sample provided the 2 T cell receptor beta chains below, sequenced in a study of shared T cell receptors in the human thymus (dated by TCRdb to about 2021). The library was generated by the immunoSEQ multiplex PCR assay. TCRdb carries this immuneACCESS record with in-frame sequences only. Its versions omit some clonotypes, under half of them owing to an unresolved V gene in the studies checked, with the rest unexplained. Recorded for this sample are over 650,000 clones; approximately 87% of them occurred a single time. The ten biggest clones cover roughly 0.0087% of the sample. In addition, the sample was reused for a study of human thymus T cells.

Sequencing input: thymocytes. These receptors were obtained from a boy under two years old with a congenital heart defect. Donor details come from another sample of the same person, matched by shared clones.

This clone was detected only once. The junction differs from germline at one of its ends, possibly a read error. The CDR3: CASSLVLAGALTNF. CDR3 DNA: TGTGCCAGCAGCTTGGTCCTAGCGGGGGCCCTTACGAACTTC. V is TRBV5-8 and J is TRBJ2-5, with 10 bases lining up with TRBD2. Germline-derived CDR1 and CDR2 are SGHTS and YDEGEE. The CDR3 has 14 residues.

The CDR3 protein is CASSGTGRFNEQFF. The CDR3 coding sequence is TGTGCCAGCAGCGGGACAGGACGTTTCAATGAGCAGTTCTTC. J is TRBJ2-1 and V is TRBV5-4; 8 bases fit TRBD1. Trimming cost V 4 bases and J 6 bases; bases outside gene matches: 6. The germline gives CDR1 SGHNT, CDR2 YYREEE (reference sequence). The CDR3 totals 14 residues.